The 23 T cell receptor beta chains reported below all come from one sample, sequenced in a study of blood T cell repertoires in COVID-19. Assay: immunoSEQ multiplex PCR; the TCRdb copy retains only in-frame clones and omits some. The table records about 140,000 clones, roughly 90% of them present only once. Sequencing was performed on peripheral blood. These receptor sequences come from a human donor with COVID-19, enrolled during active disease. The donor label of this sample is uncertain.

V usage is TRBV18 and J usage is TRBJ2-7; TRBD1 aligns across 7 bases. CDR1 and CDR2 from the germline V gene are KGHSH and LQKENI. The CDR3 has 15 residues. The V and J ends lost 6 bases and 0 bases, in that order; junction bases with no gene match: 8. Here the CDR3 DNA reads TGTGCCAGCTCCCCAGCAGGGGGTAGCTCCTACGAGCAGTACTTC. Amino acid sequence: CASSPAGGSSYEQYF.

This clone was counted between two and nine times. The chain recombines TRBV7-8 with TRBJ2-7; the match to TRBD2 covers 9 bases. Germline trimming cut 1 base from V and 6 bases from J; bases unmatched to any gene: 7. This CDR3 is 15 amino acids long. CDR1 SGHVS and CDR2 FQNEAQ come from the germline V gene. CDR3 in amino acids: CASSLGVAGVVEQYF. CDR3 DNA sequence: TGTGCCAGCAGCTTAGGAGTAGCGGGAGTAGTCGAGCAGTACTTC.

CDR3 bases: TGTGCCAGCAGCTACTCTAACCGTATGAACACTGAAGCTTTCTTT. Protein sequence: CASSYSNRMNTEAFF. The chain joins TRBV5-5 to TRBJ1-1; no clear D. Trimming cost V 3 bases and J 0 bases, with 12 bases left between them. Looked up from germline, CDR1 is SGHKS and CDR2 is YYEKEE (reference sequence). This CDR3 comprises 15 residues.

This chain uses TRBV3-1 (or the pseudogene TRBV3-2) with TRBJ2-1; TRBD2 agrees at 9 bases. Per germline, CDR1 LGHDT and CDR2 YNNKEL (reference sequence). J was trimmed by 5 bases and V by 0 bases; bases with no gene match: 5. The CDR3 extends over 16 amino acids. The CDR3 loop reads CASSQDLVAGDNEQFF. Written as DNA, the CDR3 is TGTGCCAGCAGCCAAGATTTGGTAGCGGGAGACAATGAGCAGTTCTTC.

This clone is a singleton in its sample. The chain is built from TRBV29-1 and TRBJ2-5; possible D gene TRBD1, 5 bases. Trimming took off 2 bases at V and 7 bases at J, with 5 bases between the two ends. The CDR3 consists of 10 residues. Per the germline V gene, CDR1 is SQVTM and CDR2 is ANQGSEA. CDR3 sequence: CSVEQGTQYF. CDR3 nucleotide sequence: TGCAGCGTTGAACAGGGGACCCAGTACTTC.

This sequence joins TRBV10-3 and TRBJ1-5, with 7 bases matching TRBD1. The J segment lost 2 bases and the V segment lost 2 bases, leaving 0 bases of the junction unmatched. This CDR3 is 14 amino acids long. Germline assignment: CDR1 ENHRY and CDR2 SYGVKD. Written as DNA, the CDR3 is TGTGCCATCAGTGAGCAGGGGGGCAATCAGCCCCAGCATTTT. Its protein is CAISEQGGNQPQHF.

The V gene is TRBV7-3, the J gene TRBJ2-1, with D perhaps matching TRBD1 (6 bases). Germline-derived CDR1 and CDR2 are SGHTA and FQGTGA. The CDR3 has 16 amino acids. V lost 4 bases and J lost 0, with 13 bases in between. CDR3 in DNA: TGTGCCAGCAGCTCCAACGGACAGAGCTCCTACAATGAGCAGTTCTTC. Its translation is CASSSNGQSSYNEQFF.

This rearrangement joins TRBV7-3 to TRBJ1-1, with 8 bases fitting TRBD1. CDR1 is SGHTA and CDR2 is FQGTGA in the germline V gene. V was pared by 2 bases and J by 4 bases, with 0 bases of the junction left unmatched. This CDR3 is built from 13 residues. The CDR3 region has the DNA TGTGCCAGCAGCTTACAGGGGGCCACTGAAGCTTTCTTT. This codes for CASSLQGATEAFF.

Here the CDR3 DNA reads TGTGCCAGCAGCCACAGGGCTAGCACAGATACGCAGTATTTT. This codes for CASSHRASTDTQYF. The chain recombines TRBV7-2 with TRBJ2-3; D may be TRBD1 (6 bases). There are 14 residues in the CDR3. V was trimmed by 5 bases and J by 0 bases, leaving 9 bases between them. The V gene's germline CDR1 is SGHTA and CDR2 FQGNSA.

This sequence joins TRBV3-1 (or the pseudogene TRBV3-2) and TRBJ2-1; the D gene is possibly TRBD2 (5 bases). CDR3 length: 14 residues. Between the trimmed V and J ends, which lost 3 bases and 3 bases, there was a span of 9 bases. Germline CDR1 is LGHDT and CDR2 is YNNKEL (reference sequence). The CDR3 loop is CASSHEGFYNEQFF. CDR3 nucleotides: TGTGCCAGCAGCCACGAGGGCTTCTACAATGAGCAGTTCTTC.

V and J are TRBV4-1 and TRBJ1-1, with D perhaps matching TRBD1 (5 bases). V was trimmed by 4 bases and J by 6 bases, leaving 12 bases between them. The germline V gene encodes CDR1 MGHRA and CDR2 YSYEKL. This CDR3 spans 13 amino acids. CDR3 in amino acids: CASSPPGGAEAFF. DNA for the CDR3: TGCGCCAGCAGCCCCCCCGGGGGGGCTGAAGCTTTCTTT.

The CDR3 DNA sequence: TGTGCCAGCAGAGGACAGGGTGGAGTCTGGTACTTC. Translation: CASRGQGGVWYF. The chain has TRBV13 and TRBJ2-7; 8 bases agree with TRBD1. Germline CDR1 and CDR2: PRHDT and FYEKMQ (reference sequence). This CDR3 is 12 amino acids long. V shed 6 bases, J shed 12 bases, and the junction held 10 bases outside the gene matches. The whole variable domain, remainder taken from reference TRBV13 and TRBJ2-7, is AAGVIQSPRHLIKEKRETATLKCYPIPRHDTVYWYQQGPGQDPQFLISFYEKMQSDKGSIPDRFSAQQFSDYHSELNMSSLELGDSALYFCASRGQGGVWYFGPGTRLTVT.

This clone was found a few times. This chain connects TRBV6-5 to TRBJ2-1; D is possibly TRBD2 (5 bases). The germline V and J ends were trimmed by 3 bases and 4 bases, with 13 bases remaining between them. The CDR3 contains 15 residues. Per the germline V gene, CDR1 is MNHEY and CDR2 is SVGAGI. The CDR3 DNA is TGTGCCAGCAGTTATGGGAGCGGCCATTACAATGAGCAGTTCTTC. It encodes CASSYGSGHYNEQFF.

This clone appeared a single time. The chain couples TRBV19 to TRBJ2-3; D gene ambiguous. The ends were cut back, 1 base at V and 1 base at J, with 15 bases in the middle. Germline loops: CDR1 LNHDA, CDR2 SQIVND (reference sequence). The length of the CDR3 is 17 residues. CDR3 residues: CASSIGSNSLGTDTQYF. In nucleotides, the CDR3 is TGTGCCAGTAGTATAGGTTCGAACAGCCTGGGCACAGATACGCAGTATTTT.

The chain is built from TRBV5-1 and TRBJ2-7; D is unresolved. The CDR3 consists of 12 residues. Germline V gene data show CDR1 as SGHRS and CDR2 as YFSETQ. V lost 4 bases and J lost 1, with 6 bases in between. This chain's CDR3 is CASSENSYEQYF. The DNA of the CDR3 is TGCGCCAGCAGCGAGAATTCCTACGAGCAGTACTTC.

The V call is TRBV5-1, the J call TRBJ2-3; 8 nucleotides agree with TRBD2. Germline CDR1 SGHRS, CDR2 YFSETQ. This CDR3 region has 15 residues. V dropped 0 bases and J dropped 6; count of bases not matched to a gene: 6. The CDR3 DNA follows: TGCGCCAGCAGCTTGGTCGGGGGGGGCATGGATACGCAGTATTTT. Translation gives CASSLVGGGMDTQYF.

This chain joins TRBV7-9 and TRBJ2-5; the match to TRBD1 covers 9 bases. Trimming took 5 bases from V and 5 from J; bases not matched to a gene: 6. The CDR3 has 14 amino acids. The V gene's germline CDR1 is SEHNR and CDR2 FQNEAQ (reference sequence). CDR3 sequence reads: CASSQTGGAETQYF. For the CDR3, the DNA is TGTGCCAGCAGCCAGACAGGGGGTGCGGAGACCCAGTACTTC.

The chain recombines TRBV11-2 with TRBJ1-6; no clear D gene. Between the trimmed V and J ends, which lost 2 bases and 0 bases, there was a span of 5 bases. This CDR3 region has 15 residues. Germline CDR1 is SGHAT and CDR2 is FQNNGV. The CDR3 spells CASSLRSSYNSPLHF. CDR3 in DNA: TGTGCCAGCAGCTTAAGGAGCTCCTATAATTCACCCCTCCACTTT.

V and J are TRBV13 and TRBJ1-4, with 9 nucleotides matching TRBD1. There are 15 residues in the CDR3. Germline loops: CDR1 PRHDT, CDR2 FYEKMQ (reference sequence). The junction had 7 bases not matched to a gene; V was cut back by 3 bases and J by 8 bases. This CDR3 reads CASSLGGQGLEKLFF. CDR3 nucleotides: TGTGCCAGCAGCTTGGGTGGACAGGGGCTCGAAAAACTGTTTTTT.

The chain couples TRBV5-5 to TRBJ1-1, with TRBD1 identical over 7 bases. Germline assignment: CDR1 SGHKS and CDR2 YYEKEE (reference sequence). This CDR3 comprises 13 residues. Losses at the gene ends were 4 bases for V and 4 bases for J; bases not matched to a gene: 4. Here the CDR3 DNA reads TGTGCCAGCAGCCCAACAGGGGCCACTGAAGCTTTCTTT. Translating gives CASSPTGATEAFF.

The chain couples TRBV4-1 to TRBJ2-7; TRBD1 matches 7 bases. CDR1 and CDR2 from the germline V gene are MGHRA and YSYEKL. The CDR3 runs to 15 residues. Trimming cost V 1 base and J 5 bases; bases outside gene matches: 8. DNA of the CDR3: TGCGCCAGCAGCCAAGGGGGGACCGGGACAGACGAGCAGTACTTC. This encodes CASSQGGTGTDEQYF.

DNA of the CDR3: TGTGCCAGCAGCCCCCCGGGACAACCAGTCTACGAGCAGTACTTC. Protein sequence: CASSPPGQPVYEQYF. The chain employs TRBV5-5 and TRBJ2-7; TRBD1 is a possible D gene (6 bases). Germline CDR1 SGHKS, CDR2 YYEKEE (reference sequence). The germline V and J ends were trimmed by 4 bases and 3 bases, with 17 bases remaining between them. The CDR3 is made up of 15 amino acids.

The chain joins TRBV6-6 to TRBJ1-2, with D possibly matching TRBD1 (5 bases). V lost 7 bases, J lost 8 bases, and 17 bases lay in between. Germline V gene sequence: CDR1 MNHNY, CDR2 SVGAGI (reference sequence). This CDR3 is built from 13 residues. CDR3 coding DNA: TGTGCCAGCACCACACTGACAGTTAGAGGCTACACCTTC. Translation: CASTTLTVRGYTF.